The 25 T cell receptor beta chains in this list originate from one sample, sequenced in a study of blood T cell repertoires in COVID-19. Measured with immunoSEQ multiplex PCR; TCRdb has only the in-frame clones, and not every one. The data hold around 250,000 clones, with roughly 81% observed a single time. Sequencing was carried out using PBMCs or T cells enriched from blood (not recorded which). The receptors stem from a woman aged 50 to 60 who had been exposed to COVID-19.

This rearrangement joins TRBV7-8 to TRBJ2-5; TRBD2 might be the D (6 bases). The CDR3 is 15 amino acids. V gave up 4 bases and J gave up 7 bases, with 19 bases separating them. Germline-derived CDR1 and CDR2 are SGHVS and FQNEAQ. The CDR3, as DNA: TGTGCCAGCAGCTCCTACGAACGGGGGTCGGGGACCCAGTACTTC. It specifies CASSSYERGSGTQYF.

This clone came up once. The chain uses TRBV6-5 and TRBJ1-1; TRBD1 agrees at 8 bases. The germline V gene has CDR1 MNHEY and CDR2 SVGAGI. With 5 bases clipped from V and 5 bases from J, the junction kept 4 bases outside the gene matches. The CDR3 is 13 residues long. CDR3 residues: CASSRTGYTEAFF. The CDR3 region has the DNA TGTGCCAGCAGTCGGACAGGGTATACTGAAGCTTTCTTT.

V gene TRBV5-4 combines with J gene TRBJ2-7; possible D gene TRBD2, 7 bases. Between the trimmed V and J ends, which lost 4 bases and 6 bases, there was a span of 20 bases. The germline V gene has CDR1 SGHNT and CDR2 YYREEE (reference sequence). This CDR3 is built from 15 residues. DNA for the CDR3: TGTGCCAGCAGCGTAAAGGGGGGGGGTGGAGGCGAGCAGTACTTC. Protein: CASSVKGGGGGEQYF.

In nucleotides, the CDR3 is TGTGCCAGCAGCTTAGTGGGGAACAGGGTAGCTGAAGCTTTCTTT. As protein: CASSLVGNRVAEAFF. The chain joins TRBV7-2 to TRBJ1-1; D is perhaps TRBD1 (6 bases). In germline, CDR1 is SGHTA, CDR2 FQGNSA. CDR3 length equals 15 residues. Trimming removed 1 base at V and 6 bases at J, with 15 bases between.

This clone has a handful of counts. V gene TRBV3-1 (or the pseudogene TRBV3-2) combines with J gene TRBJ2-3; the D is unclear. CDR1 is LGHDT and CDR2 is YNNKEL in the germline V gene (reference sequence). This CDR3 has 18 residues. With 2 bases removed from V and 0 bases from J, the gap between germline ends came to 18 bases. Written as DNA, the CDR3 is TGTGCCAGCAGCCAAATTCTTAGACTCCTTCTGAGCACAGATACGCAGTATTTT. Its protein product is CASSQILRLLLSTDTQYF.

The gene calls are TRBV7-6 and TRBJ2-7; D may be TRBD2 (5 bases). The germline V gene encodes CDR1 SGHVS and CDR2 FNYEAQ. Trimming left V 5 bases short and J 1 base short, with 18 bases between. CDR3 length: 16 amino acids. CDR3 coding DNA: TGTGCCAGCAGCCCCAAACCGGGATCATATTCCTACGAGCAGTACTTC. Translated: CASSPKPGSYSYEQYF.

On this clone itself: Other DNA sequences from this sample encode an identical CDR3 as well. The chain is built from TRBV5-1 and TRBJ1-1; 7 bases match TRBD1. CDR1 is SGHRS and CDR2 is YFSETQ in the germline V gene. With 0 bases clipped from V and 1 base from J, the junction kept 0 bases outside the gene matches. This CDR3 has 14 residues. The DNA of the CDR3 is TGCGCCAGCAGCTTGGCAGGGGGGAACACTGAAGCTTTCTTT. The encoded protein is CASSLAGGNTEAFF.

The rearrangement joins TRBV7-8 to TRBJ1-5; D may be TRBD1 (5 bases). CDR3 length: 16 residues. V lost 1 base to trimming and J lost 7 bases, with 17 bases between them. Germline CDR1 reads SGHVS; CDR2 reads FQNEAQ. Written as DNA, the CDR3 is TGTGCCAGCAGCTTAGGGACAAACAGGAATGGGCAGCCCCAGCATTTT. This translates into CASSLGTNRNGQPQHF.

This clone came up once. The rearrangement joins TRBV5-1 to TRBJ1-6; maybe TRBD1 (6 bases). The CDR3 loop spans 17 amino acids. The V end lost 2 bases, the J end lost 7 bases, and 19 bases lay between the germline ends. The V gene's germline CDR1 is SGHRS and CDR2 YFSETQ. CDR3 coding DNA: TGCGCCAGCAGCTTTGGGACACAATCGACGCAGAATTCACCCCTCCACTTT. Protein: CASSFGTQSTQNSPLHF.

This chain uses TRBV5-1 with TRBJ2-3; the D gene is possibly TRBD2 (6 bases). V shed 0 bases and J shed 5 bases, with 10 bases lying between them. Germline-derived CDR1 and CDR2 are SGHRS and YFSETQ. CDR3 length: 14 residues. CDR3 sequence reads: CASSLEFGGDTQYF. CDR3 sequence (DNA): TGCGCCAGCAGCTTGGAGTTCGGGGGAGATACGCAGTATTTT.

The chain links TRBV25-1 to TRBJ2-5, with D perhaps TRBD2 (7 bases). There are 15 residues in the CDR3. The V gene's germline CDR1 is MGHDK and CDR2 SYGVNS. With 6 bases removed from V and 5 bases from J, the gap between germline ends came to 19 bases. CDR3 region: CASRRGASTGETQYF. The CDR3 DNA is TGTGCCAGCAGACGGGGGGCTAGTACAGGGGAGACCCAGTACTTC.

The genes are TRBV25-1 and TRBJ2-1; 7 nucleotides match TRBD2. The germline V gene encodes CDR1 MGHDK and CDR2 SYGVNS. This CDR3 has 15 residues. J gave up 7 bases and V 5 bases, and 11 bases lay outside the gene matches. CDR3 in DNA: TGTGCCAGCAGTAAACCGGGACTATCGGTAAATGAGCAGTTCTTC. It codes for CASSKPGLSVNEQFF.

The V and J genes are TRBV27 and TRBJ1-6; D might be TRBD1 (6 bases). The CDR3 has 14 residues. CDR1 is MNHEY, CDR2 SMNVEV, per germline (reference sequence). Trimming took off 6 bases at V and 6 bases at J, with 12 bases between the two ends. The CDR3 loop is CASSSQGPNSPLHF. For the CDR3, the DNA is TGTGCCAGCAGCTCCCAGGGGCCTAATTCACCCCTCCACTTT.

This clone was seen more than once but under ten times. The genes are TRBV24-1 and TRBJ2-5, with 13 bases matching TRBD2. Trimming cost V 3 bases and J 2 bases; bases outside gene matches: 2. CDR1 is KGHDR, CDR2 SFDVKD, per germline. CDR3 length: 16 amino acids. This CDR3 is CATSDPGLAGQETQYF. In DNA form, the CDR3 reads TGTGCCACCAGTGATCCGGGACTAGCGGGGCAAGAGACCCAGTACTTC.

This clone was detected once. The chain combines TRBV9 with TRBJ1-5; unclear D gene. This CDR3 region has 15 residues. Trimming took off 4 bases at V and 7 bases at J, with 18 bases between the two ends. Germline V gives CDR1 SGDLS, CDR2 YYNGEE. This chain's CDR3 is CASSPSGNIGQPQHF. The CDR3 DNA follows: TGTGCCAGCAGCCCCTCCGGGAATATAGGGCAGCCCCAGCATTTT.

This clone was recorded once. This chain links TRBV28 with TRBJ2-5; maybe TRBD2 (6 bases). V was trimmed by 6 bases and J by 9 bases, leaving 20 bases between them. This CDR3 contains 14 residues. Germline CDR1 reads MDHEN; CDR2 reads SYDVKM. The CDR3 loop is CASSPSRSPGAQYF. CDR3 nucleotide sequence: TGTGCCAGCAGCCCCTCTAGGAGCCCGGGGGCCCAGTACTTC.

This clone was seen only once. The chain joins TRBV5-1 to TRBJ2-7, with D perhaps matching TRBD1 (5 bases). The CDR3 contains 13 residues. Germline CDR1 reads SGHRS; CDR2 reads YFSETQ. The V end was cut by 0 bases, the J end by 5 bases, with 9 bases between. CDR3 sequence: CASSLAGFDEQYF. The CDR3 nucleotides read TGCGCCAGCAGCTTGGCAGGGTTCGACGAGCAGTACTTC.

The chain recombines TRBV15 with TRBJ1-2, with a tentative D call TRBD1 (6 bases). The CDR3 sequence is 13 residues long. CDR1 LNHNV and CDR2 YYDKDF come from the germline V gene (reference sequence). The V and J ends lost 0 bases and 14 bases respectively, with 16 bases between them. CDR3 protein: CATSRERQAQGTF. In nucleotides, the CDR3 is TGTGCCACCAGCAGAGAAAGACAGGCCCAGGGAACCTTC.

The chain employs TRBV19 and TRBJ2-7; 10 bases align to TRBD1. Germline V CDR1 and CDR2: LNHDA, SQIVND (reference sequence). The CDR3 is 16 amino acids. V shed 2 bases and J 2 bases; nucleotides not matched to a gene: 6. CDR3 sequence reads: CASSIRGTGVAYEQYF. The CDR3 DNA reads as TGTGCCAGTAGTATAAGGGGGACAGGGGTCGCCTACGAGCAGTACTTC.

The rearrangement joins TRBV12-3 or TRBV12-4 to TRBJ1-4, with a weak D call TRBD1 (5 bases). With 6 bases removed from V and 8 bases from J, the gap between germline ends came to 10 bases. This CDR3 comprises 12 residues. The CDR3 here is CASSHPGEKLFF. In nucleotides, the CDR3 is TGTGCCAGCAGCCACCCAGGGGAAAAACTGTTTTTT.

The chain's CDR3 is CATSDSNRDGYTF. The CDR3, as DNA: TGTGCCACCAGTGATTCCAACAGGGATGGCTACACCTTC. The rearrangement joins TRBV24-1 to TRBJ1-2, with D perhaps matching TRBD1 (6 bases). The CDR3 spans 13 residues. In germline, CDR1 is KGHDR, CDR2 SFDVKD. V gave up 2 bases and J gave up 6 bases, with 9 bases separating them.

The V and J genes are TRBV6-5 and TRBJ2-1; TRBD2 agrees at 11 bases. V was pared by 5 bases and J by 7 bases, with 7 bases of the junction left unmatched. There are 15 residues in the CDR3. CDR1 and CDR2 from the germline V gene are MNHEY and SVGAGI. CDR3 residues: CASSPTSGGWNEQFF. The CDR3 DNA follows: TGTGCCAGCAGTCCAACTAGCGGGGGCTGGAATGAGCAGTTCTTC.

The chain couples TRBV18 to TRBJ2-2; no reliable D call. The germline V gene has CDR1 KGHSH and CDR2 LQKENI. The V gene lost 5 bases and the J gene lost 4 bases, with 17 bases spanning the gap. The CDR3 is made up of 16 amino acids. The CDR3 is CASSSTPRSGTGELFF. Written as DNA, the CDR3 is TGTGCCAGCTCATCAACACCCCGATCGGGCACCGGGGAGCTGTTTTTT.

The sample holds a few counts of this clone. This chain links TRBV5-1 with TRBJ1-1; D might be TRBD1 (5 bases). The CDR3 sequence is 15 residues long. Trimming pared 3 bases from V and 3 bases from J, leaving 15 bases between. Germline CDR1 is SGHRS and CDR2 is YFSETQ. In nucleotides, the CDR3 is TGCGCCAGCAGCTGGGGCAGCCGTACGGACACTGAAGCTTTCTTT. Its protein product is CASSWGSRTDTEAFF.

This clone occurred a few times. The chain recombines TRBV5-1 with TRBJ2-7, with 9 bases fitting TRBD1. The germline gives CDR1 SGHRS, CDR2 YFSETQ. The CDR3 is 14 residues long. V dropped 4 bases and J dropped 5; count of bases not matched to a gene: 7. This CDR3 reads CASSIPGQGNEQYF. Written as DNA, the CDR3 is TGCGCCAGCAGCATTCCGGGACAGGGAAACGAGCAGTACTTC.